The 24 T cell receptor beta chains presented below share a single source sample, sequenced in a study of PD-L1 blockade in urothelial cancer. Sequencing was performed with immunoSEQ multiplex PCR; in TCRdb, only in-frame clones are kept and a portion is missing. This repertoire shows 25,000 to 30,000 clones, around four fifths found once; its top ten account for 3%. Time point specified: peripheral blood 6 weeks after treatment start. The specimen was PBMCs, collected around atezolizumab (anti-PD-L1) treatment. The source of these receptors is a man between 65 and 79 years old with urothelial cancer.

The CDR3 DNA reads as TGTGCCAGCAGCTTCGGCCGACAGGGGTTCGAAAAACTGTTTTTT. It codes for CASSFGRQGFEKLFF. The chain employs TRBV5-6 and TRBJ1-4; 8 nucleotides agree with TRBD1. With 2 bases clipped from V and 8 bases from J, the junction kept 8 bases outside the gene matches. CDR3 length equals 15 residues. Germline V gives CDR1 SGHDT, CDR2 YYEEEE.

The CDR3 loop is CASSSTSGETYEQYF. The CDR3 coding sequence is TGTGCCAGCAGTTCGACTAGCGGAGAGACCTACGAGCAGTACTTC. The genes are TRBV6-6 and TRBJ2-7, with 9 nucleotides matching TRBD2. The CDR3 runs 15 residues. V was pared by 4 bases and J by 2 bases, with 6 bases of the junction left unmatched. Germline CDR1 MNHNY, CDR2 SVGAGI (reference sequence).

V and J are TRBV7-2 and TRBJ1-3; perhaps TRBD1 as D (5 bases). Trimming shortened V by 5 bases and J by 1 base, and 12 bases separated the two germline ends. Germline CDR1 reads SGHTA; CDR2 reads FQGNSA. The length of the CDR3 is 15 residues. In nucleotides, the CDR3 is TGTGCCAGCAGCCTTCAGGGAAGGTCTGGAAACACCATATATTTT. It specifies CASSLQGRSGNTIYF.

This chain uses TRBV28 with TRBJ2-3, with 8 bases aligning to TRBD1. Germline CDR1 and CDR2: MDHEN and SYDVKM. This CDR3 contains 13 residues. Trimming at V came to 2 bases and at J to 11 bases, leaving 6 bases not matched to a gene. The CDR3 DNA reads TGTGCCAGCAGTTTAGGCGGGGACAGGATGCAGTATTTT. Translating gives CASSLGGDRMQYF. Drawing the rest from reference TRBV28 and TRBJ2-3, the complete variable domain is DVKVTQSSRYLVKRTGEKVFLECVQDMDHENMFWYRQDPGLGLRLIYFSYDVKMKEKGDIPEGYSVSREKKERFSLILESASTNQTSMYLCASSLGGDRMQYFGPGTRLTVL.

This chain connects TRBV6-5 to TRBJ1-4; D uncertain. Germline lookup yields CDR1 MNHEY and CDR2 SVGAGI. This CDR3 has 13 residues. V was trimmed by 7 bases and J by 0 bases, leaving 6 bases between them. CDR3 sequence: CASTDSTNEKLFF. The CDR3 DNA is TGTGCCAGCACTGACTCAACTAATGAAAAACTGTTTTTT.

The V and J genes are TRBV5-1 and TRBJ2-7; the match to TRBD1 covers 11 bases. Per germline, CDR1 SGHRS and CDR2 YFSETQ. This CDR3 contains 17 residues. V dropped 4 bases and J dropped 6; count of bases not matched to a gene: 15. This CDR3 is CASSPWTGGDLLGEQYF. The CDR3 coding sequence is TGCGCCAGCAGCCCTTGGACAGGGGGCGACCTTTTGGGCGAGCAGTACTTC.

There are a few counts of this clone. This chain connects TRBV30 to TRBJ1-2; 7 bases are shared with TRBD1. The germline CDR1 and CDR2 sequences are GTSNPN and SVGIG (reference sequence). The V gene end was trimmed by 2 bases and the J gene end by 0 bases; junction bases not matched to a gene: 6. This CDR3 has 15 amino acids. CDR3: CAWSKTGNSNYGYTF. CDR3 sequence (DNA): TGTGCCTGGAGTAAGACAGGGAATTCTAACTATGGCTACACCTTC.

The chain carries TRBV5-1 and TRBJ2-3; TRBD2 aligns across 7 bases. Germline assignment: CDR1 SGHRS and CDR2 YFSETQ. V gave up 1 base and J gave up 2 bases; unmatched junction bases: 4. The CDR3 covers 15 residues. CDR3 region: CASSLSGRATDTQYF. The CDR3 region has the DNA TGCGCCAGCAGCTTGTCGGGGAGGGCCACAGATACGCAGTATTTT. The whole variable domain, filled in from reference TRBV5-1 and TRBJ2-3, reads KAGVTQTPRYLIKTRGQQVTLSCSPISGHRSVSWYQQTPGQGLQFLFEYFSETQRNKGNFPGRFSGRQFSNSRSEMNVSTLELGDSALYLCASSLSGRATDTQYFGPGTRLTVL.

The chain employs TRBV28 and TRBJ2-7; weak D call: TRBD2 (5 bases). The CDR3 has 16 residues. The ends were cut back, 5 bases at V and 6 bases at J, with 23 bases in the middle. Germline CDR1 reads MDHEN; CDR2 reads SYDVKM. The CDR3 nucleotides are TGTGCCAGCAGTCCCTCCGCCCAACGGGATCTAGCCGAGCAGTACTTC. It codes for CASSPSAQRDLAEQYF.

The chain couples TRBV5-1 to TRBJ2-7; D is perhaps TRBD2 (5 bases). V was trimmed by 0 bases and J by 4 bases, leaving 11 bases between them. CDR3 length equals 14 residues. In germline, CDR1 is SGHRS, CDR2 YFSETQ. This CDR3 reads CASSLAGVRYEQYF. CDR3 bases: TGCGCCAGCAGCTTGGCCGGGGTGAGATACGAGCAGTACTTC. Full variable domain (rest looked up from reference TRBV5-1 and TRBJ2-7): KAGVTQTPRYLIKTRGQQVTLSCSPISGHRSVSWYQQTPGQGLQFLFEYFSETQRNKGNFPGRFSGRQFSNSRSEMNVSTLELGDSALYLCASSLAGVRYEQYFGPGTRLTVT.

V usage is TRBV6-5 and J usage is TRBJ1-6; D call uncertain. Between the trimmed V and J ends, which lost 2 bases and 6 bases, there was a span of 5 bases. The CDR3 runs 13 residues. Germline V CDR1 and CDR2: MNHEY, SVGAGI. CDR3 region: CASSYGSNSPLHF. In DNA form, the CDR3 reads TGTGCCAGCAGTTACGGCAGTAATTCACCCCTCCACTTT.

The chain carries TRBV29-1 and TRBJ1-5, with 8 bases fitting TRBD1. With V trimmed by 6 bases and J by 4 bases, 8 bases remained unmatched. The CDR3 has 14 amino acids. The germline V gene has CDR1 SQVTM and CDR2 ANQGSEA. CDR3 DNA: TGCAGCGTGGGGACAGGACTGGATAATCAGCCCCAGCATTTT. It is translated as CSVGTGLDNQPQHF.

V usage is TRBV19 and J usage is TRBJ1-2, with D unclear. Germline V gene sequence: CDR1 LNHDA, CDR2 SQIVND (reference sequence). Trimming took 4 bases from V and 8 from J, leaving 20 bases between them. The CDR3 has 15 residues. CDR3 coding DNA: TGTGCCAGTAGTAGGGGTCGGGGTTCGGGGAGCGGCTACACCTTC. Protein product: CASSRGRGSGSGYTF. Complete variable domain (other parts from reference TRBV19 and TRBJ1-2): DGGITQSPKYLFRKEGQNVTLSCEQNLNHDAMYWYRQDPGQGLRLIYYSQIVNDFQKGDIAEGYSVSREKKESFPLTVTSAQKNPTAFYLCASSRGRGSGSGYTFGSGTRLTVV.

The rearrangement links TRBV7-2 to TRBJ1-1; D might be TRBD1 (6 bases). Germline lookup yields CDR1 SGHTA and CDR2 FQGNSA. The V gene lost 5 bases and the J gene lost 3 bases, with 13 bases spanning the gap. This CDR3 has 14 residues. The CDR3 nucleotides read TGTGCCAGCAGCCCTCAGTCAGGGGACACTGAAGCTTTCTTT. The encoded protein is CASSPQSGDTEAFF.

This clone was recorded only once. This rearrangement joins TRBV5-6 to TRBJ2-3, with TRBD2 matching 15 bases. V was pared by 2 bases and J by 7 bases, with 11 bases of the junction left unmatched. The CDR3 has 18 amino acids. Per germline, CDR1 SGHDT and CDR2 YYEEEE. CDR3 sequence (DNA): TGTGCCAGCAGCTTTGGGCCGGGACTAGCGGGGGGCAGGAATACGCAGTATTTT. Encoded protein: CASSFGPGLAGGRNTQYF.

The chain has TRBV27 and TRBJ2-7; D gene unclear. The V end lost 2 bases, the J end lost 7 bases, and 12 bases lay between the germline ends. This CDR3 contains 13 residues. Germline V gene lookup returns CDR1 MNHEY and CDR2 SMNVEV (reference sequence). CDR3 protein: CASSLSFLGEQYF. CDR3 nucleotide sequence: TGTGCCAGCAGTTTAAGCTTCCTCGGGGAGCAGTACTTC.

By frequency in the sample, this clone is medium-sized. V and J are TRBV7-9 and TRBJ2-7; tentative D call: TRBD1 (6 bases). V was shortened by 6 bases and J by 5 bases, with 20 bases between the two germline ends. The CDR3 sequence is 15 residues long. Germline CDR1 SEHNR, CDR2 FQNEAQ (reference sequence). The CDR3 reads CASSLDRFNLHEQYF. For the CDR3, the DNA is TGTGCCAGCAGTTTGGACAGATTTAATCTCCACGAGCAGTACTTC. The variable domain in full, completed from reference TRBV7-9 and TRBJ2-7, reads DTGVSQNPRHKITKRGQNVTFRCDPISEHNRLYWYRQTLGQGPEFLTYFQNEAQLEKSRLLSDRFSAERPKGSFSTLEIQRTEQGDSAMYLCASSLDRFNLHEQYFGPGTRLTVT.

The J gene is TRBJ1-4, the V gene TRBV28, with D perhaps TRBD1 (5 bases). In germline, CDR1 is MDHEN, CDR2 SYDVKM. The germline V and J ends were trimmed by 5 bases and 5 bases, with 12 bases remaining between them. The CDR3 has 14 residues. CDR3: CASSPGGANEKLFF. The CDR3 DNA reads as TGTGCCAGCAGTCCGGGCGGGGCGAATGAAAAACTGTTTTTT.

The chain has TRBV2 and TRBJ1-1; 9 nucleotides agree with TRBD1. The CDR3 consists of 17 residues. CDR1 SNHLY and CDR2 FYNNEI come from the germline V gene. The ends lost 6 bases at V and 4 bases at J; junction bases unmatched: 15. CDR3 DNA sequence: TGTGCCAGCAGGGCCGGGACAGGGTTAAGTTCATCCACTGAAGCTTTCTTT. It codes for CASRAGTGLSSSTEAFF.

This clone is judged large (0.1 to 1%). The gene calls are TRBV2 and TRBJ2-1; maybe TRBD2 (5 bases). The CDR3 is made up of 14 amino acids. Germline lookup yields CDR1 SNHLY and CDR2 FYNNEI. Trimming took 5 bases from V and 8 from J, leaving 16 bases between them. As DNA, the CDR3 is TGTGCCAGCAGTTCCGGGTACGACGGGGATGAGCAGTTCTTC. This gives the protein CASSSGYDGDEQFF.

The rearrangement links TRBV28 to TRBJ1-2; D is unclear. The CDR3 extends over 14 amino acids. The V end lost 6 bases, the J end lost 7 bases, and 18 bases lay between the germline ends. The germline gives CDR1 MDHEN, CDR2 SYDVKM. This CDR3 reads CASREPGYELGYTF. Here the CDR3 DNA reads TGTGCCAGCAGAGAGCCGGGATACGAACTTGGCTACACCTTC.

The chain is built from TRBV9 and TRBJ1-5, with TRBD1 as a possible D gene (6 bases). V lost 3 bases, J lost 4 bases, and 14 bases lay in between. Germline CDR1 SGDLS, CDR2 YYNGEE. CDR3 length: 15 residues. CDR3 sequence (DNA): TGTGCCAGCAGCGCCAAGGGGGGGGAAAATCAGCCCCAGCATTTT. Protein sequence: CASSAKGGENQPQHF.

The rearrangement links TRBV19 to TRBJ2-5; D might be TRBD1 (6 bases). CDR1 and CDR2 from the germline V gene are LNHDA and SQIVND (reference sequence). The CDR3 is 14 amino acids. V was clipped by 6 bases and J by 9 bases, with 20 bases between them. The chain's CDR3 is CASSPDRLESSQYF. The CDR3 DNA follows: TGTGCCAGTAGCCCGGACAGACTCGAATCGTCCCAGTACTTC. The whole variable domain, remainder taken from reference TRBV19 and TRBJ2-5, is DGGITQSPKYLFRKEGQNVTLSCEQNLNHDAMYWYRQDPGQGLRLIYYSQIVNDFQKGDIAEGYSVSREKKESFPLTVTSAQKNPTAFYLCASSPDRLESSQYFGPGTRLLVL.

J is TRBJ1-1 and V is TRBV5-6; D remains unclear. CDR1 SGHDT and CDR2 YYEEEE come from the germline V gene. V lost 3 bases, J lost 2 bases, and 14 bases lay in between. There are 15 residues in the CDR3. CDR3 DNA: TGTGCCAGCAGCTCCGCGGCGGCAGCCAACACTGAAGCTTTCTTT. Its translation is CASSSAAAANTEAFF.